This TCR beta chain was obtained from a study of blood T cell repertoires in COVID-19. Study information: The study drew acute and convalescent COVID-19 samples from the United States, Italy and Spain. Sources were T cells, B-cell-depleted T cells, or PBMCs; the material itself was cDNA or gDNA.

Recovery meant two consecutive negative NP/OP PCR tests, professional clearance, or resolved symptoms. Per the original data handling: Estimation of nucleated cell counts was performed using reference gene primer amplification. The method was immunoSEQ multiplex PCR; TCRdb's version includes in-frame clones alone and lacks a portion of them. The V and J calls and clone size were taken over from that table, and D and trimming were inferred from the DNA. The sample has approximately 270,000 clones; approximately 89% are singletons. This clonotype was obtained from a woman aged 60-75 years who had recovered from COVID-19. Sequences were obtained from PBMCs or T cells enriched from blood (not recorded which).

The CDR3 sequence: CASTTKGTGDTGELFF. DNA of the CDR3: TGTGCCAGCACGACGAAGGGGACAGGGGACACCGGGGAGCTGTTTTTT. V and J are TRBV9 and TRBJ2-2; 10 bases line up with TRBD1. The trim removed 6 bases at V and 3 bases at J, leaving 8 bases unmatched. The length of the CDR3 is 16 residues. Germline V gene lookup returns CDR1 SGDLS and CDR2 YYNGEE.